Here is one T cell receptor beta chain with its context. In this sample, this clonotype turned up a few times. This receptor's antigen is unknown. Base qualities are not at hand, and no much larger clone is one base apart. This sample was included in a study of identical twins listed by TCRdb under 2016. Context from the whole study: To test whether fetal clonotypes persist, this study deep-sequenced TCR alpha and beta repertoires from monozygotic twins, from unrelated adults of various ages, and from cord blood. To rule out contamination, replicate twin experiments were performed at different times with different library preparation protocols. Points the paper makes about the study in general: Excess twin sharing in beta out-of-frame sequences was weaker because fewer shared sequences lowered the signal-to-noise ratio. In monozygotic twins, out-of-frame TCR alpha sharing was systematically underestimated by recombination models, although the models agreed with sharing between unrelated individuals. Because the same donors could not be followed over many years, the conclusions depended on cross-sectional statistical analysis. Zero-insertion analyses could be partly confounded by invariant T cells such as MAIT and iNKT, although diverse VJ usage argued against such confounding for most clonotypes. Out-of-frame TCR alpha sequences shared between twins showed an excess of low generation-probability sequences compared with coincidental sharing between unrelated individuals. Abundant cord blood beta clonotypes carried fewer insertions; young adult naive repertoires showed a weaker similar trend, while memory repertoires showed none.

V and J lose 3 bases and 4 bases, and a span of 12 bases separates them. The CDR3 contains 14 residues, cysteine and phenylalanine counted. CDR3 DNA is the only sequence kept; it has 42 bases, read in frame from the first base. CDR1 and CDR2, per the germline V gene, are LGHNA and YNFKEQ. Every donor in the study was a healthy Caucasian. Three pairs of female monozygotic twins, all aged 18 to 29 years, were included in the twin cohort. Peripheral blood mononuclear cells were the source from which RNA for the TCR libraries was isolated. Receptor amplification or capture employed 5' RACE. Sequencing was carried out with an Illumina HiSeq 2000. A universal primer binding site was introduced by template switching, and a unique molecular identifier was present in the final cDNA, enabling accurate counting of TCR cDNA molecules. Specific primers in the conserved constant-segment region were used to synthesize first-strand cDNA for TCR alpha and beta chains. To control for contamination, every cDNA library was double barcoded, receiving both a SMART-Mk sample barcode and Illumina barcodes. TruSeq adapter sequences, together with Illumina sample barcodes, were added in two successive PCR steps. TCR alpha and beta cDNA libraries were sequenced on the Illumina HiSeq platform with custom primers. In the paper's pipeline: Unique molecular identifiers were extracted from raw reads with MiGEC, and CDR3 positions were determined with MiXCR. For each individual, recombination models were inferred using an EM algorithm with the repgenHMM and IGoR tools. The tcR package in R was used for shared clonotype analysis, with sharing normalized by the product of cloneset sizes. To study raw recombination without the effects of thymic and clonal selection, out-of-frame nonproductive sequences were analyzed. Using fastp at Q25 and MiXCR, TCRdb reprocessed the public reads and kept productive beta chains. All rows with the same CDR3 protein become a single entry with the most common DNA and genes. The V and J calls shown here were made by TCRdb, not taken from the authors' results. Counted in this sample were some 590,000 distinct CDR3 sequences; 9.6% of them appeared once. The ten biggest clones cover roughly 3% of the sample.

The same specimen was also included in a second study, on yellow fever vaccine responses in identical twins. Per the second study: According to the authors, in identical twins the way T cells responded to vaccination appeared partly convergent and partly personalized. Focusing on identical twins, the study followed the T cell clones that responded to the vaccine, and did so with precision.

The rearrangement combines TRBV4-2 with TRBJ2-5; no D segment can be confidently identified. The origin of this receptor is a woman under 30 in good health. Sequenced material: PBMCs. The encoded CDR3 is CASSQESGPETQYF. The DNA sequence reads TGTGCCAGCAGCCAGGAGTCCGGTCCAGAGACCCAGTACTTC.